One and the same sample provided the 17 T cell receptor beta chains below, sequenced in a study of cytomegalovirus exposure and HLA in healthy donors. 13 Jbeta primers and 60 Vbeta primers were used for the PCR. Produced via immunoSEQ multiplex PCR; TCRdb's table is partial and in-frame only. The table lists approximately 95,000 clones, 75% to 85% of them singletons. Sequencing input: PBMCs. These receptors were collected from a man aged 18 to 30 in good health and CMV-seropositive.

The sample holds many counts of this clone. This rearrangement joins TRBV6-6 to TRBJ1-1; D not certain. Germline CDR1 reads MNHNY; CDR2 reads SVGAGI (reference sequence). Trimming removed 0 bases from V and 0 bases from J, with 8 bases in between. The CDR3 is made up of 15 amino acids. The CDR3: CASSYSRGMNTEAFF. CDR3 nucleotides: TGTGCCAGCAGTTACTCGAGAGGGATGAACACTGAAGCTTTCTTT.

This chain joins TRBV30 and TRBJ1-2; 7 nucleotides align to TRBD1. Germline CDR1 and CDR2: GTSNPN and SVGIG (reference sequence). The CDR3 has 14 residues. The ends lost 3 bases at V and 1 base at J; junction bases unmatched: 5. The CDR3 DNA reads TGTGCCTGGAGACCAGCAGGGGGTAACTATGGCTACACCTTC. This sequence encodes CAWRPAGGNYGYTF.

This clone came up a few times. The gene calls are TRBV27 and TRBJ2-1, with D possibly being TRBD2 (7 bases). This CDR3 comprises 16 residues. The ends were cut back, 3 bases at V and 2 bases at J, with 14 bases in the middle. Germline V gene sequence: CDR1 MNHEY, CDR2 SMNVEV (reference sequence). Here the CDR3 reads CASSFKAGAAYNEQFF. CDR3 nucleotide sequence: TGTGCCAGCAGTTTTAAGGCGGGGGCAGCCTACAATGAGCAGTTCTTC.

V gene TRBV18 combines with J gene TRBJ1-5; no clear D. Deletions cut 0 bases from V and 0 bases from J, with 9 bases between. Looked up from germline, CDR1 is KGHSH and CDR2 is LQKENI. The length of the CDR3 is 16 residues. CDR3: CASSPPGGSSNQPQHF. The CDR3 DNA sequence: TGTGCCAGCTCACCACCGGGAGGGAGTAGCAATCAGCCCCAGCATTTT.

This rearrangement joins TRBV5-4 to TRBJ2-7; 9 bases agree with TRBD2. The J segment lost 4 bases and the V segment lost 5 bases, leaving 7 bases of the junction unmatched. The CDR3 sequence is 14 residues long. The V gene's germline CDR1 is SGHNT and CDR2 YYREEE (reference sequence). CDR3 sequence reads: CASREAGGRYEQYF. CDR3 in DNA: TGTGCCAGCAGAGAAGCGGGGGGCAGATACGAGCAGTACTTC.

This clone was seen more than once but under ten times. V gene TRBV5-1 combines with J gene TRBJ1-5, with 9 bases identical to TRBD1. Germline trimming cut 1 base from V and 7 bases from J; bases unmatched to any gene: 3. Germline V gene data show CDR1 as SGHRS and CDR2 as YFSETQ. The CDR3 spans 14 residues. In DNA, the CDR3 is TGCGCCAGCAGCTTGACAGGGGGCCGGCAGCCCCAGCATTTT. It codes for CASSLTGGRQPQHF.

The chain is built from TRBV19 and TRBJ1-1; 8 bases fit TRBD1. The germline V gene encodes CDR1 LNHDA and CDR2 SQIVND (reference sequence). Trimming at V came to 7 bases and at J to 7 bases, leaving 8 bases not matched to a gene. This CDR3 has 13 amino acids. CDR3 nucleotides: TGTGCCAGTACACGACAGGGGTGGGGTGAAGCTTTCTTT. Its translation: CASTRQGWGEAFF.

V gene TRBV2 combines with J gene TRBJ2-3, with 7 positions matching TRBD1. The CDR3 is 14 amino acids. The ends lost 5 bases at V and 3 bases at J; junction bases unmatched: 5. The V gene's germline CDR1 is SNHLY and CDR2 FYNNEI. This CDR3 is CASSKGQTTDTQYF. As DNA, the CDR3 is TGTGCCAGCAGTAAGGGACAGACGACAGATACGCAGTATTTT.

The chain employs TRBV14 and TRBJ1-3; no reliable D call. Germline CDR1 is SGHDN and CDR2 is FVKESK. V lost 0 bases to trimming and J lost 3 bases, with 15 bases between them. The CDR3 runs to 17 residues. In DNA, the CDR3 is TGTGCCAGCAGCCAAGAGAGACCTGGGAGAGGTGGAAACACCATATATTTT. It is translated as CASSQERPGRGGNTIYF.

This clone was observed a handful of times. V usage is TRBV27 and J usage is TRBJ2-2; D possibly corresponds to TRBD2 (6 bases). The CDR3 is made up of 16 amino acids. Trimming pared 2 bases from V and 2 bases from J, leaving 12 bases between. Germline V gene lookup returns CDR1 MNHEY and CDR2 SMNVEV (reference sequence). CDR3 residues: CASSLIGRQNTGELFF. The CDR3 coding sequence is TGTGCCAGCAGTTTAATCGGGAGACAAAACACCGGGGAGCTGTTTTTT.

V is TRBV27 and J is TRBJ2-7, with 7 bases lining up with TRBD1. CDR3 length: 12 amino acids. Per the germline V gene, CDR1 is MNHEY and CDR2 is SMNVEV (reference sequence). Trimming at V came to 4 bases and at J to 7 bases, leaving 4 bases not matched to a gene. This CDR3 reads CASSSPGGEQYF. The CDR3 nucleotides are TGTGCCAGCAGTTCACCAGGGGGAGAGCAGTACTTC.

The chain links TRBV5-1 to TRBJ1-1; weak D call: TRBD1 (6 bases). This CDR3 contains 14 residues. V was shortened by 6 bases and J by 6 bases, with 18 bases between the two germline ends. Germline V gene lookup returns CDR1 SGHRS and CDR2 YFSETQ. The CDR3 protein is CASTPDGGRPEAFF. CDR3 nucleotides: TGCGCCAGCACCCCGGACGGGGGGCGGCCTGAAGCTTTCTTT.

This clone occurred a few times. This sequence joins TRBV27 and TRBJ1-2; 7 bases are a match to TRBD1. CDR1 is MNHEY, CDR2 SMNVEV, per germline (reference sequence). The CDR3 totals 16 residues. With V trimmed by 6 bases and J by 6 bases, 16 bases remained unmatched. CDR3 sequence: CASRGMERGRVDGYTF. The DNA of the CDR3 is TGTGCCAGCAGGGGCATGGAGAGGGGGCGAGTTGATGGCTACACCTTC.

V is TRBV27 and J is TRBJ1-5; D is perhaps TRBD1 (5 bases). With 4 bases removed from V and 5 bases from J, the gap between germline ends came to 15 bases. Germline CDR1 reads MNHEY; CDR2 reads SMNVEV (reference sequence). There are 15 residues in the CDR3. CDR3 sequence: CASSSRLQGYQPQHF. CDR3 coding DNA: TGTGCCAGCAGTTCGCGATTGCAGGGTTATCAGCCCCAGCATTTT.

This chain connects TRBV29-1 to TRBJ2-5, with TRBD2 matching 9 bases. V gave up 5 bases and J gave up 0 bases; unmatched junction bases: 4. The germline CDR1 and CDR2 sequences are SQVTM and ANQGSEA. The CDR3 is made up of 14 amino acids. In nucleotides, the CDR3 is TGCAGCGTTCGGAGCGGGGGGTACCAAGAGACCCAGTACTTC. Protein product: CSVRSGGYQETQYF.

Written as DNA, the CDR3 is TGTGCCTGGAGCGGACAGGGTGGCAATCAGCCCCAGCATTTT. Protein: CAWSGQGGNQPQHF. The V and J genes are TRBV30 and TRBJ1-5; 8 bases fit TRBD1. This CDR3 region has 14 residues. CDR1 and CDR2 from the germline V gene are GTSNPN and SVGIG (reference sequence). The V gene end was trimmed by 3 bases and the J gene end by 2 bases; junction bases not matched to a gene: 3.

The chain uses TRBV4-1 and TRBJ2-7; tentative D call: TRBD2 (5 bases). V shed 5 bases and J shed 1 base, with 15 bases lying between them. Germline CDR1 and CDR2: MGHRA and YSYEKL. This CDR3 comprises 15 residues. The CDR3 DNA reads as TGCGCCAGCAGCTCCACTATGACGGGATCCTACGAGCAGTACTTC. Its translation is CASSSTMTGSYEQYF.